This T cell receptor beta chain was identified in a study of early T cells in non-severe SARS-CoV-2 infection. The CDR3 contains 13 residues. Trimming pared 0 bases from V and 4 bases from J, leaving 4 bases between. Findings and limits, study-wide: Anti-spike CD8 responses were favored in VDJdb matching, and private and CD4 specificities were missed.

In the library, individual cDNA molecules carried attached unique molecular identifiers. Using its own MiXCR run on the 5' RACE reads, TCRdb lists one record per CDR3 protein. The sample holds 50,000 to 60,000 distinct CDR3 sequences; about 10% are singletons and the top ten take under 5%. This clonotype has only a few counts. What it binds is not known. This chain joins TRBV12-3 or TRBV12-4 and TRBJ1-5; no clear D. This sequence was found in an adult who was a healthcare worker with PCR-confirmed SARS-CoV-2 infection or an uninfected control (not recorded which). The sample taken for sequencing was whole blood. CDR3 DNA sequence: TGTGCCAGCAGTTTAGCACAGAATCAGCCCCAGCATTTT. This encodes CASSLAQNQPQHF.